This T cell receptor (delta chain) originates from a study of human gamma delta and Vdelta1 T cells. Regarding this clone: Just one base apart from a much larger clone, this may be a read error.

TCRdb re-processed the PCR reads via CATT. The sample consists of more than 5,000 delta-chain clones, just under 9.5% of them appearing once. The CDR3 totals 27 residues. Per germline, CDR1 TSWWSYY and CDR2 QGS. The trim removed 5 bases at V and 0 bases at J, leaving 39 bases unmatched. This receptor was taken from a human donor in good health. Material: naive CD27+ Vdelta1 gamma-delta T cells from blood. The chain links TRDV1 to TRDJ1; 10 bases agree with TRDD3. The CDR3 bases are TGTGCTCTTGGGAACTTCAACCCGGGCCAGACCCTTTACCTTACTGGGGGATCGACGGCGTACACCGATAAACTCATCTTT. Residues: CALGNFNPGQTLYLTGGSTAYTDKLIF.